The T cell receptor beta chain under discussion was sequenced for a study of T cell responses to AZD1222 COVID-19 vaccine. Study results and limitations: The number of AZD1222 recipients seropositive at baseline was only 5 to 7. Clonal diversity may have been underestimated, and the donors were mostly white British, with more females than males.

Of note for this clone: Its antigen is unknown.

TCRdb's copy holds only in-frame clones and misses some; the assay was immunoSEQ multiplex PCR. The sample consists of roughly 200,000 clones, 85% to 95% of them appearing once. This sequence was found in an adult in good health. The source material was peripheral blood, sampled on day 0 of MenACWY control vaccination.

The CDR3 bases are TGTGCTAGCTCCCCGGGGACAGGGCGGACTGGCAATGAGCAGTTCTTC. As protein: CASSPGTGRTGNEQFF. This sequence joins TRBV7-7 and TRBJ2-1, with 9 bases identical to TRBD1. The CDR3 is 16 residues long. Germline lookup yields CDR1 SSHAT and CDR2 FNYEAQ (reference sequence).